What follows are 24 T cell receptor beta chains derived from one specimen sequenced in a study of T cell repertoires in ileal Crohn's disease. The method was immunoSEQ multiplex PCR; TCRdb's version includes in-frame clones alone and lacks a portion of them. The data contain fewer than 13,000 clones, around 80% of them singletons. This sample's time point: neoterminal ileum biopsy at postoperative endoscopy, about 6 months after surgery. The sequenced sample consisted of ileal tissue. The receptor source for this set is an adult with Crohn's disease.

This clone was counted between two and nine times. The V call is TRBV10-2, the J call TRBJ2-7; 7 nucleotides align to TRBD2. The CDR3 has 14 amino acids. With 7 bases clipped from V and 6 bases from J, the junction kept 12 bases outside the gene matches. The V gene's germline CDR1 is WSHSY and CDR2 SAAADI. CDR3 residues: CASTPGGLSGEQYF. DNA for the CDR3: TGCGCCAGCACCCCGGGAGGCCTTTCCGGCGAGCAGTACTTC.

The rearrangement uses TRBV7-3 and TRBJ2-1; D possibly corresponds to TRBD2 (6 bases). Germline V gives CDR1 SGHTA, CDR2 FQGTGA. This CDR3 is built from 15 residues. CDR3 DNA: TGTTCACCAAAGACGACCGGGACTGTCTACAATGAGCAGTTCTTC. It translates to CSPKTTGTVYNEQFF.

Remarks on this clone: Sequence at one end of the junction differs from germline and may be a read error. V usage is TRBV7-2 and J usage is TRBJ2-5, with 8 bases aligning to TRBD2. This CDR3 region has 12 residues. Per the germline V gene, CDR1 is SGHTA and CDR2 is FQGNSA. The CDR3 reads CASSLSRGLAHF. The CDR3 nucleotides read TGTGCCAGCAGCTTAAGTAGAGGACTAGCTCACTTC. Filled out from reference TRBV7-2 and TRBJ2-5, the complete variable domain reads GAGVSQSPSNKVTEKGKDVELRCDPISGHTALYWYRQSLGQGLEFLIYFQGNSAPDKSGLPSDRFSAERTGGSVSTLTIQRTQQEDSAVYLCASSLSRGLAHFGPGTRLLVL.

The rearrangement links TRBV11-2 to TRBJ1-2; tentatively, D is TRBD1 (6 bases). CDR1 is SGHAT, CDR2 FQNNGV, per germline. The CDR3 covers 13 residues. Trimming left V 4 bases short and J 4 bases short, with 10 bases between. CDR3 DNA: TGTGCCAGCAGCTGGGGGGGGGCCTATGGCTACACCTTC. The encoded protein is CASSWGGAYGYTF.

As DNA, the CDR3 is TGTGCCAGCAGCGCGGACAGGGCACGGGAGCAGTTCTTC. Its translation is CASSADRAREQFF. V usage is TRBV6-4 and J usage is TRBJ2-1; 8 nucleotides line up with TRBD1. From germline, CDR1 is MRHNA and CDR2 SNTAGT. The CDR3 totals 13 residues. With V trimmed by 6 bases and J by 10 bases, 8 bases remained unmatched.

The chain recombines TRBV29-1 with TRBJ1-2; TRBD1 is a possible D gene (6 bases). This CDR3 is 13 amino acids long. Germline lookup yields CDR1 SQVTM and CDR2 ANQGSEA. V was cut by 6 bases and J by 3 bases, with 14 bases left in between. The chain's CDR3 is CSVGLTGYYGYTF. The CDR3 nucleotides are TGCAGCGTCGGCCTCACAGGGTACTATGGCTACACCTTC.

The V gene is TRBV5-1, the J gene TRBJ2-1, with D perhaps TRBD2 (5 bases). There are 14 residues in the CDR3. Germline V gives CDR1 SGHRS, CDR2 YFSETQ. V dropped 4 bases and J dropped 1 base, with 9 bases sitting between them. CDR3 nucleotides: TGCGCCAGCAGCCCGACGGGATCCTACAATGAGCAGTTCTTC. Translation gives CASSPTGSYNEQFF.

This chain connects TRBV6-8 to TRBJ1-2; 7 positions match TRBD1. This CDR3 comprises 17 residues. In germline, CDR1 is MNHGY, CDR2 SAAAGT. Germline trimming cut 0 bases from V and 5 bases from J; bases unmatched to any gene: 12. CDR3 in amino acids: CASSYSDRPAATYGYTF. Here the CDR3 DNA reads TGTGCCAGCAGTTACTCGGACAGGCCCGCGGCTACTTATGGCTACACCTTC.

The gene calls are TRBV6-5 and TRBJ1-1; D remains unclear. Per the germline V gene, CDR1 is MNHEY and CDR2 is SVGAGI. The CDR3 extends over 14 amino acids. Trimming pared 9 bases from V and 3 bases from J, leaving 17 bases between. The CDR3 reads CASQWTFTDTEAFF. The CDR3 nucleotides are TGTGCCAGTCAATGGACTTTCACAGACACTGAAGCTTTCTTT.

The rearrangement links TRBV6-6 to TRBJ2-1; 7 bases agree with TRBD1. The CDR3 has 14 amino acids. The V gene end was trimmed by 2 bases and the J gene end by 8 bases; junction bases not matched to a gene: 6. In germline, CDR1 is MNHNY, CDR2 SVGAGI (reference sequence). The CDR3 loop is CASSYLDRAHEQFF. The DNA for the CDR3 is TGTGCCAGCAGTTACCTTGACAGGGCTCATGAGCAGTTCTTC.

CDR3 region: CAWSRGGSGKEELFF. For the CDR3, the DNA is TGTGCCTGGAGTAGGGGCGGGAGTGGGAAAGAGGAGCTGTTTTTT. The chain joins TRBV30 to TRBJ2-2; TRBD2 agrees at 7 bases. The germline V gene encodes CDR1 GTSNPN and CDR2 SVGIG (reference sequence). The V gene end was trimmed by 2 bases and the J gene end by 10 bases; junction bases not matched to a gene: 13. The CDR3 has 15 residues.

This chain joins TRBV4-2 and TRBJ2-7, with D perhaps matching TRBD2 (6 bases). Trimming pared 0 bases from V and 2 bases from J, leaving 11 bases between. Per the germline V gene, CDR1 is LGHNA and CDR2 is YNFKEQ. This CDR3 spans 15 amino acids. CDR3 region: CASSQEEGFTYEQYF. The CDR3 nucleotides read TGTGCCAGCAGCCAAGAGGAGGGGTTTACCTACGAGCAGTACTTC.

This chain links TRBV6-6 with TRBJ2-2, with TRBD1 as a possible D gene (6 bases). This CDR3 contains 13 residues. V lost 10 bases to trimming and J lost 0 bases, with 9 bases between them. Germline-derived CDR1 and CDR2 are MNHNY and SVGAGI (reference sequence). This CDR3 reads CATWTANTGELFF. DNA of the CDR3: TGTGCCACGTGGACAGCGAACACCGGGGAGCTGTTTTTT.

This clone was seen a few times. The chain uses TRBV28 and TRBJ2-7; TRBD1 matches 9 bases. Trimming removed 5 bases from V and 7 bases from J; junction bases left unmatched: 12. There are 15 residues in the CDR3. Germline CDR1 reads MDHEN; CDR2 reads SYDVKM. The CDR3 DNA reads TGTGCCAGCAGTACCTCCGGGACAGGGTTCGGGGAGCAGTACTTC. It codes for CASSTSGTGFGEQYF.

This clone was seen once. CDR3 loop: CASSPASPSGAPNEQFF. The CDR3 region has the DNA TGTGCCAGCAGTCCCGCCTCCCCTAGCGGAGCCCCCAATGAGCAGTTCTTC. The V and J genes are TRBV28 and TRBJ2-1; 7 bases line up with TRBD2. The CDR3 sequence is 17 residues long. Germline CDR1 MDHEN, CDR2 SYDVKM. Trimming removed 5 bases from V and 6 bases from J; junction bases left unmatched: 16. Filled out from reference TRBV28 and TRBJ2-1, the complete variable domain reads DVKVTQSSRYLVKRTGEKVFLECVQDMDHENMFWYRQDPGLGLRLIYFSYDVKMKEKGDIPEGYSVSREKKERFSLILESASTNQTSMYLCASSPASPSGAPNEQFFGPGTRLTVL.

CDR3 protein: CASSVGSRQGGNYGYTF. CDR3 nucleotide sequence: TGTGCCAGCAGCGTAGGGAGTCGGCAGGGAGGTAACTATGGCTACACCTTC. The chain recombines TRBV9 with TRBJ1-2; possibly TRBD1 for D (5 bases). The germline V and J ends were trimmed by 0 bases and 1 base, with 16 bases remaining between them. The CDR3 extends over 17 amino acids. Germline V gene sequence: CDR1 SGDLS, CDR2 YYNGEE.

CDR3 protein: CASSLGTYEQYF. The DNA of the CDR3 is TGTGCCAGCAGTTTAGGCACCTACGAGCAGTACTTC. The genes are TRBV28 and TRBJ2-7; no clear D. V gave up 2 bases and J gave up 2 bases, with 4 bases separating them. The CDR3 runs to 12 residues. Germline CDR1 and CDR2: MDHEN and SYDVKM.

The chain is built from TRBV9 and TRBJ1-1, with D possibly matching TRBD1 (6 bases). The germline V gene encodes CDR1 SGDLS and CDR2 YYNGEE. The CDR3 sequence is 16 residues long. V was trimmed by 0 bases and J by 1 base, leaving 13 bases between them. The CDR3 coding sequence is TGTGCCAGCAGCGTAGGAACTACGGGACAGAACACTGAAGCTTTCTTT. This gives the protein CASSVGTTGQNTEAFF.

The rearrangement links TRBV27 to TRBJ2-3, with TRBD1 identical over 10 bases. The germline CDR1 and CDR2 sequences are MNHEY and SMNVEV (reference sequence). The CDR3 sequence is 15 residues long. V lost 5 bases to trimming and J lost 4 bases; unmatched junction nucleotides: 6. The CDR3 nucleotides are TGTGCCAGCAGTGACCGGGGACAGGGGCCAGATACGCAGTATTTT. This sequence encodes CASSDRGQGPDTQYF.

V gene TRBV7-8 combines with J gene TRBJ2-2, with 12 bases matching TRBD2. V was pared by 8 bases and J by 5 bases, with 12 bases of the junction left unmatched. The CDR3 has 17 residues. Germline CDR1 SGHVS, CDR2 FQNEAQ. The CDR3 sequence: CASVAVGLAGRTGELFF. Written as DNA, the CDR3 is TGTGCCAGCGTTGCAGTTGGACTAGCGGGGAGGACCGGGGAGCTGTTTTTT.

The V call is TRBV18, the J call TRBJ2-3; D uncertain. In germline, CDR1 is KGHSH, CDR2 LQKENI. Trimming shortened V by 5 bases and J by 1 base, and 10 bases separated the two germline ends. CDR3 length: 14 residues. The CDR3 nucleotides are TGTGCCAGCTCAGCCGATCGGGGCACAGATACGCAGTATTTT. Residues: CASSADRGTDTQYF.

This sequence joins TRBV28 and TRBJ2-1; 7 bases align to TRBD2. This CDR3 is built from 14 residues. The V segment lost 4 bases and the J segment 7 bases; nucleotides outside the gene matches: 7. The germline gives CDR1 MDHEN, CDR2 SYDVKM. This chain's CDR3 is CASSSRGGSNEQFF. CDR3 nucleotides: TGTGCCAGCAGTTCTCGAGGCGGGAGTAATGAGCAGTTCTTC.

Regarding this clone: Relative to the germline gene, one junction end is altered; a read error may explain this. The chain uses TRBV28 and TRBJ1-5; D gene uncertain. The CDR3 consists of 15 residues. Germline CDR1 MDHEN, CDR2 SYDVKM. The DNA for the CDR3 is TGTGCCAGCAGTTTCCCAGCAGATAGCAATCAGCCCCAGCATTTC. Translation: CASSFPADSNQPQHF.

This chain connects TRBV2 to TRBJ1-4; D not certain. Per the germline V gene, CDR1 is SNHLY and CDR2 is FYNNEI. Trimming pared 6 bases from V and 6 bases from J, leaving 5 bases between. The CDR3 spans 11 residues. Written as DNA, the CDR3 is TGTGCCAGCAGGTACTATGAAAAACTGTTTTTT. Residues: CASRYYEKLFF. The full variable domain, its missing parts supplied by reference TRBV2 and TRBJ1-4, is EPEVTQTPSHQVTQMGQEVILRCVPISNHLYFYWYRQILGQKVEFLVSFYNNEISEKSEIFDDQFSVERPDGSNFTLKIRSTKLEDSAMYFCASRYYEKLFFGSGTQLSVL.